Following are 32 T cell receptor beta chains from one sample sequenced in a study of tumor-infiltrating lymphocytes in primary liver carcinoma (dated by TCRdb to about 2017). Blood RNA was extracted from unsorted whole blood with TRIzol reagent; germline DNA came from the DNeasy Blood & Tissue kit. The run used an Illumina HiSeq 2500. TCRbeta-specific cDNA was reverse-transcribed from about 520 ng total RNA using a constant-region primer and ProtoScript II reverse transcriptase. TCRbeta libraries were built with three nested multiplex PCR rounds, a slightly modified ARM-PCR procedure. Multiplex TRBV1-TRBV30 forward primers and a Cbeta reverse primer were used in the first two PCR rounds, each of which was run for about 10 cycles. Using fastp trimming at Q25 and MiXCR clonotype assembly, TCRdb reanalyzed the public sequencing data and kept in-frame beta chains. For every CDR3 protein sequence, its rows merge into one entry that carries the most common genes and DNA. The sample includes 300,000 to 350,000 distinct CDR3 sequences, with almost 60% observed a single time. The ten largest make up approximately 15% of the sample.

Material for sequencing was peripheral blood. All receptors come from a woman in her twenties or thirties with primary liver carcinoma and hepatitis B virus infection.

Notes on this clonotype: A single base separates this from a much larger clone, so it may be a read error. The chain recombines TRBV4-2 with TRBJ2-3; D remains ambiguous. This CDR3 spans 13 amino acids. Germline V gene sequence: CDR1 LGHNA, CDR2 YNFKEQ. CDR3 amino acids: CASSQERLHTQFF. The CDR3 DNA sequence: TGTGCCAGCAGCCAAGAGCGACTGCATACGCAGTTTTTT.

This clonotype was found once. A read error may explain this, as a much larger clone is one base away. The chain couples TRBV4-1 to TRBJ2-1; the match to TRBD1 covers 10 bases. J lost 6 bases, V lost 6 bases, and 11 bases had no gene match. Looked up from germline, CDR1 is MGHRA and CDR2 is YSYEKL. This CDR3 spans 16 amino acids. CDR3 sequence (DNA): TGCGCCAGCAGTCGCCTCCCGGGACAGGGGTGCAATGAGCAGTTCTTC. Its translation is CASSRLPGQGCNEQFF.

As regards this clonotype: The junction differs from germline at one of its ends, possibly a read error. This chain connects TRBV6-1 to TRBJ1-2; TRBD1 aligns across 8 bases. Germline loops: CDR1 MNHNS, CDR2 SASEGT. The CDR3 sequence is 15 residues long. The CDR3 region is CVSSRDLQGGYGYTF. The CDR3 coding sequence is TGTGTCAGCAGTCGCGATTTACAGGGGGGCTATGGCTACACCTTC.

Note on this clonotype: Because it lacks the conserved phenylalanine or tryptophan at the end, this CDR3 is likely a read error. CDR3 nucleotide sequence: TGTGCCACCAGTGATGTCCCCCCCAAGACAGGGGTGAATGAGCAGTTCTTG. This gives the protein CATSDVPPKTGVNEQFL. The chain joins TRBV24-1 to TRBJ2-1; 8 bases line up with TRBD1. With V trimmed by 3 bases and J by 7 bases, 13 bases remained unmatched. This CDR3 has 17 amino acids. CDR1 is KGHDR and CDR2 is SFDVKD in the germline V gene.

This clonotype was seen a few times. V gene TRBV12-3 or TRBV12-4 combines with J gene TRBJ2-1; a possible D gene is TRBD1 (5 bases). Between the trimmed V and J ends, which lost 6 bases and 3 bases, there was a span of 12 bases. CDR3 length: 14 amino acids. CDR3 coding DNA: TGTGCCAGCAGCGTTTCAGGGTACTACAATGAGCAGTTCTTC. Its protein is CASSVSGYYNEQFF.

V is TRBV12-3 or TRBV12-4 and J is TRBJ2-5; 14 bases match TRBD2. This CDR3 comprises 15 residues. After removal of 7 bases from V and 7 bases from J, the junction contained 8 bases not matched to a gene. CDR3 sequence reads: CASTAGTSGGGTQYF. The CDR3 DNA reads TGTGCCAGCACCGCCGGGACTAGCGGGGGTGGGACCCAGTACTTC.

This clonotype has only one observation. This chain uses TRBV29-1 with TRBJ1-1; D not resolved. Germline values: CDR1 SQVTM, CDR2 ANQGSEA. The germline V and J ends were trimmed by 3 bases and 0 bases, with 5 bases remaining between them. The CDR3 runs to 12 residues. The CDR3 reads CSVEDMNTEAFF. As DNA, the CDR3 is TGCAGCGTTGAGGATATGAACACTGAAGCTTTCTTT.

The table lists this clonotype with many counts. The CDR3 nucleotides read TGCAGCGCCAACGACGGGCTCGTCCCCTACAATGAGCAGTTCTTC. This codes for CSANDGLVPYNEQFF. The rearrangement links TRBV29-1 to TRBJ2-1, with D uncertain. V was pared by 7 bases and J by 2 bases, with 18 bases between. The CDR3 runs to 15 residues. Germline assignment: CDR1 SQVTM and CDR2 ANQGSEA.

In regard to this clonotype: A much larger clonotype is one base distant, so this may be a read error. The chain links TRBV29-1 to TRBJ1-1; a weak D match, TRBD1 (5 bases). This CDR3 spans 14 amino acids. The germline V gene has CDR1 SQVTM and CDR2 ANQGSEA. As DNA, the CDR3 is TGCAGCGTTGGACAGCTTGCTCTGAACACTGAAGCTCTCTTT. Its protein product is CSVGQLALNTEALF.

A few counts support this clonotype. This chain connects TRBV5-4 to TRBJ1-6; D is undetermined. CDR1 is SGHNT and CDR2 is YYREEE in the germline V gene (reference sequence). The CDR3 consists of 12 residues. V lost 3 bases to trimming and J lost 6 bases, with 4 bases between them. The CDR3 sequence is CASSSFNSPLHF. As DNA, the CDR3 is TGTGCCAGCAGCTCGTTTAATTCACCCCTCCACTTT.

Concerning this clonotype itself: Sequence at one end of the junction differs from germline and may be a read error. This chain uses TRBV18 with TRBJ2-7; tentative D call: TRBD2 (6 bases). The CDR3 has 13 amino acids. CDR1 KGHSH and CDR2 LQKENI come from the germline V gene. The CDR3 region is CTSSRDLDYEQYF. CDR3 DNA sequence: TGTACCAGCTCGCGGGACTTAGACTACGAGCAGTACTTC.

In regard to this clonotype: The junction does not match germline at one end; this may be a read error. The chain links TRBV14 to TRBJ1-2, with a tentative D call TRBD1 (5 bases). The CDR3 runs to 12 residues. Looked up from germline, CDR1 is SGHDN and CDR2 is FVKESK. CDR3 bases: TGTGCCAGCAGCCACTCAGGGAATGGCTACATCTTC. Amino acids: CASSHSGNGYIF.

This rearrangement joins TRBV6-6 to TRBJ1-1, with D uncertain. Per the germline V gene, CDR1 is MNHNY and CDR2 is SVGAGI (reference sequence). V gave up 5 bases and J gave up 4 bases, with 17 bases separating them. The CDR3 extends over 15 amino acids. DNA for the CDR3: TGTGCCAGCAGTCACCTGGACTACGCTAGCACTGAAGCTTTCTTT. Translating it yields CASSHLDYASTEAFF.

Only a few counts were recorded for this clonotype. The DNA for the CDR3 is TGTGCCAGCAGCTGGGGACAAGTCGACGAGCAGTTCTTC. It codes for CASSWGQVDEQFF. V gene TRBV5-5 combines with J gene TRBJ2-1; D perhaps matches TRBD1 (6 bases). Germline CDR1 SGHKS, CDR2 YYEKEE (reference sequence). The CDR3 sequence is 13 residues long. Trimming removed 3 bases at V and 10 bases at J, with 14 bases between.

Of note for this clonotype: This sequence may be a read error, since a much larger clone differs from it by one base. The rearrangement uses TRBV6-5 and TRBJ2-7, with TRBD2 as a possible D gene (7 bases). V shed 5 bases and J shed 5 bases, with 16 bases lying between them. This CDR3 contains 14 residues. Germline loops: CDR1 MNHEY, CDR2 SVGAGI. CDR3 sequence reads: CASSPPWGGHEQYF. The CDR3 region has the DNA TGTGCCAGCAGTCCCCCCTGGGGGGGCCACGAGCAGTACTTC.

J is TRBJ2-2 and V is TRBV5-1; D assignment may be TRBD1 or TRBD2 (5 bases each). Germline V gives CDR1 SGHRS, CDR2 YFSETQ. This CDR3 comprises 13 residues. V lost 0 bases and J lost 9, with 9 bases in between. The CDR3 spells CASSLVPGRELFF. DNA of the CDR3: TGCGCCAGCAGCTTGGTCCCGGGACGGGAGCTGTTTTTT. Looking up the rest from reference TRBV5-1 and TRBJ2-2 gives the full variable domain: KAGVTQTPRYLIKTRGQQVTLSCSPISGHRSVSWYQQTPGQGLQFLFEYFSETQRNKGNFPGRFSGRQFSNSRSEMNVSTLELGDSALYLCASSLVPGRELFFGEGSRLTVL.

Note on this clonotype: A read error may produce the germline difference seen at one junction end. The chain couples TRBV12-3 or TRBV12-4 to TRBJ2-3, with 12 bases aligning to TRBD2. The length of the CDR3 is 17 residues. CDR3 protein: CVSSFLAGGRSTDTQYF. The CDR3 nucleotides read TGTGTCAGCAGTTTCCTAGCGGGAGGGCGAAGCACAGATACACAGTATTTT.

The chain joins TRBV5-5 to TRBJ1-1; possible D gene TRBD1, 5 bases. The length of the CDR3 is 19 residues. Germline-derived CDR1 and CDR2 are SGHKS and YYEKEE (reference sequence). This chain's CDR3 is CGCSFGWAFRKTANTEAFF. The CDR3 DNA follows: TGTGGCTGCAGCTTTGGGTGGGCGTTTAGGAAGACAGCGAACACTGAAGCTTTCTTT.

The table lists this clonotype with many counts. The rearrangement joins TRBV6-6 to TRBJ1-5; possible D gene TRBD1, 6 bases. The CDR3 sequence is 16 residues long. The germline V and J ends were trimmed by 2 bases and 2 bases, with 13 bases remaining between them. The V gene's germline CDR1 is MNHNY and CDR2 SVGAGI (reference sequence). The CDR3 region has the DNA TGTGCCAGCAGTTACCTAACAGGGACCCGCAATCAGCCCCAGCATTTT. Protein product: CASSYLTGTRNQPQHF.

With respect to this clonotype: Possible read error: a much larger clone is one base away. The gene calls are TRBV30 and TRBJ2-6; D remains ambiguous. Germline values: CDR1 GTSNPN, CDR2 SVGIG (reference sequence). The CDR3 extends over 14 amino acids. The CDR3 nucleotides are TGTGTCTGGACCTCAAACTCTGGGGCCAACGTCCTGACTTTC. Translating gives CVWTSNSGANVLTF.

In regard to this clonotype: A read error is possible here, since a much larger clone lies one base away. V is TRBV29-1 and J is TRBJ2-5, with 13 bases fitting TRBD2. From germline, CDR1 is SQVTM and CDR2 ANQGSEA. Trimming took 8 bases from V and 4 from J; bases not matched to a gene: 10. The CDR3 spans 15 residues. CDR3 sequence (DNA): TGCAGCATTCGGACTAGCGGGAGTTGGGCAGAGACCCAGTACTTC. Amino acid sequence: CSIRTSGSWAETQYF.

A remark on this clonotype: This CDR3 is missing its conserved last phenylalanine or tryptophan, likely due to a read error. The chain recombines TRBV6-2 or TRBV6-3 with TRBJ2-7; D is possibly TRBD2 (6 bases). This CDR3 has 13 amino acids. With 10 bases removed from V and 2 bases from J, the gap between germline ends came to 15 bases. Germline V gives CDR1 MNHEY, CDR2 SVGEGT. The CDR3 loop is CATQGGATYEQYL. For the CDR3, the DNA is TGTGCCACCCAGGGAGGAGCCACCTACGAGCAGTACCTC.

This clonotype was detected only a few times. This rearrangement joins TRBV6-2 or TRBV6-3 to TRBJ2-5; a weak D match, TRBD1 (5 bases). The germline CDR1 and CDR2 sequences are MNHEY and SVGEGT. The CDR3 loop spans 15 amino acids. V lost 5 bases and J 2 bases, leaving 15 bases between the germline ends. The CDR3 is CASSDFWTIQETQYF. The CDR3 DNA is TGTGCCAGCAGTGACTTTTGGACAATTCAAGAGACCCAGTACTTC.

Concerning this clonotype: This sequence may be a read error, since a much larger clone differs from it by one base. This sequence joins TRBV6-2 or TRBV6-3 and TRBJ2-7, with D maybe TRBD2 (6 bases). CDR1 MNHEY and CDR2 SVGEGT come from the germline V gene. The length of the CDR3 is 14 residues. CDR3 region: CASCYRTEGGEQYF. CDR3 DNA sequence: TGTGCCAGCTGTTACCGGACTGAGGGAGGAGAGCAGTACTTC.

A note on this clonotype: One base away lies a much larger clone, so this may be a sequencing read error. The V and J genes are TRBV29-1 and TRBJ2-5, with D perhaps TRBD2 (7 bases). Trimming left V 8 bases short and J 4 bases short, with 14 bases between. This CDR3 is 12 amino acids long. In germline, CDR1 is SQVTM, CDR2 ANQGSEA. The CDR3 bases are TGCAGCTTCGAAGGGGGGGGAGAGACCCAGTACTTC. Translated, it gives CSFEGGGETQYF.

V and J are TRBV28 and TRBJ1-6; D remains ambiguous. The germline V and J ends were trimmed by 2 bases and 0 bases, with 8 bases remaining between them. This CDR3 contains 16 residues. Germline assignment: CDR1 MDHEN and CDR2 SYDVKM. The CDR3 DNA reads TGTGCCAGCAGTTTAGCGTCAGTCTCCTATAATTCACCCCTCCACTTT. Its translation: CASSLASVSYNSPLHF. The full variable domain, rest sourced from reference TRBV28 and TRBJ1-6, is DVKVTQSSRYLVKRTGEKVFLECVQDMDHENMFWYRQDPGLGLRLIYFSYDVKMKEKGDIPEGYSVSREKKERFSLILESASTNQTSMYLCASSLASVSYNSPLHFGNGTRLTVT.

This clonotype showed up just once. The CDR3 DNA sequence: TGTGCCAGCAGGCTGATCCCCCCGGGACTAGCGGGAGCAGGGTTCGACGAGCAGTACTTC. Its protein product is CASRLIPPGLAGAGFDEQYF. This chain connects TRBV6-6 to TRBJ2-7, with 14 positions matching TRBD2. The germline gives CDR1 MNHNY, CDR2 SVGAGI (reference sequence). CDR3 size: 20 residues. The V and J ends lost 6 bases and 5 bases, in that order; junction bases with no gene match: 21.

A note on this clonotype: At one of its ends the junction is not consistent with the germline gene, which may arise from a read error. The chain employs TRBV24-1 and TRBJ2-1; the D gene could be TRBD1 or TRBD2 (5 bases each). The germline V gene encodes CDR1 KGHDR and CDR2 SFDVKD. CDR3 length equals 18 residues. As DNA, the CDR3 is TGTGCCGCCAGTGACACCTATGGGGGAGCCGATTCCTACAATGAGCAGTTCTTC. Protein sequence: CAASDTYGGADSYNEQFF.

This clonotype was counted many times. The chain joins TRBV6-5 to TRBJ2-7, with unresolved D. The germline V gene encodes CDR1 MNHEY and CDR2 SVGAGI. V lost 6 bases to trimming and J lost 3 bases, with 12 bases between them. This CDR3 region has 13 residues. The CDR3 reads CASSSIIDYEQYF. The CDR3 DNA reads TGTGCCAGCAGCTCTATCATAGACTACGAGCAGTACTTC.

This chain links TRBV7-8 with TRBJ1-4; D gene uncertain. With 3 bases removed from V and 3 bases from J, the gap between germline ends came to 8 bases. The CDR3 covers 14 residues. Germline CDR1 SGHVS, CDR2 FQNEAQ. In nucleotides, the CDR3 is TGTGCCAGCAGCTTTAGCCCAGCTAATGAAAAACTGTTTTTT. Protein product: CASSFSPANEKLFF. The whole variable domain, filled in from reference TRBV7-8 and TRBJ1-4, reads GAGVSQSPRYKVAKRGQDVALRCDPISGHVSLFWYQQALGQGPEFLTYFQNEAQLDKSGLPSDRFFAERPEGSVSTLKIQRTQQEDSAVYLCASSFSPANEKLFFGSGTQLSVL.

This clonotype was seen more than once but under ten times. The J gene is TRBJ1-1, the V gene TRBV29-1; TRBD1 is a possible D gene (5 bases). V was shortened by 6 bases and J by 1 base, with 9 bases between the two germline ends. CDR1 and CDR2 from the germline V gene are SQVTM and ANQGSEA. The CDR3 covers 12 residues. CDR3 loop: CSVGEGNTEAFF. CDR3 DNA sequence: TGCAGCGTGGGGGAGGGGAACACTGAAGCTTTCTTT.

There are a few counts of this clonotype. V is TRBV5-8 and J is TRBJ1-5; D uncertain. The V end was cut by 2 bases, the J end by 5 bases, with 8 bases between. Germline V gene data show CDR1 as SGHTS and CDR2 as YDEGEE. The CDR3 is 13 residues long. The DNA of the CDR3 is TGTGCCAGCAGCTTACGCTGGGATCAGCCCCAGCATTTT. As protein: CASSLRWDQPQHF.